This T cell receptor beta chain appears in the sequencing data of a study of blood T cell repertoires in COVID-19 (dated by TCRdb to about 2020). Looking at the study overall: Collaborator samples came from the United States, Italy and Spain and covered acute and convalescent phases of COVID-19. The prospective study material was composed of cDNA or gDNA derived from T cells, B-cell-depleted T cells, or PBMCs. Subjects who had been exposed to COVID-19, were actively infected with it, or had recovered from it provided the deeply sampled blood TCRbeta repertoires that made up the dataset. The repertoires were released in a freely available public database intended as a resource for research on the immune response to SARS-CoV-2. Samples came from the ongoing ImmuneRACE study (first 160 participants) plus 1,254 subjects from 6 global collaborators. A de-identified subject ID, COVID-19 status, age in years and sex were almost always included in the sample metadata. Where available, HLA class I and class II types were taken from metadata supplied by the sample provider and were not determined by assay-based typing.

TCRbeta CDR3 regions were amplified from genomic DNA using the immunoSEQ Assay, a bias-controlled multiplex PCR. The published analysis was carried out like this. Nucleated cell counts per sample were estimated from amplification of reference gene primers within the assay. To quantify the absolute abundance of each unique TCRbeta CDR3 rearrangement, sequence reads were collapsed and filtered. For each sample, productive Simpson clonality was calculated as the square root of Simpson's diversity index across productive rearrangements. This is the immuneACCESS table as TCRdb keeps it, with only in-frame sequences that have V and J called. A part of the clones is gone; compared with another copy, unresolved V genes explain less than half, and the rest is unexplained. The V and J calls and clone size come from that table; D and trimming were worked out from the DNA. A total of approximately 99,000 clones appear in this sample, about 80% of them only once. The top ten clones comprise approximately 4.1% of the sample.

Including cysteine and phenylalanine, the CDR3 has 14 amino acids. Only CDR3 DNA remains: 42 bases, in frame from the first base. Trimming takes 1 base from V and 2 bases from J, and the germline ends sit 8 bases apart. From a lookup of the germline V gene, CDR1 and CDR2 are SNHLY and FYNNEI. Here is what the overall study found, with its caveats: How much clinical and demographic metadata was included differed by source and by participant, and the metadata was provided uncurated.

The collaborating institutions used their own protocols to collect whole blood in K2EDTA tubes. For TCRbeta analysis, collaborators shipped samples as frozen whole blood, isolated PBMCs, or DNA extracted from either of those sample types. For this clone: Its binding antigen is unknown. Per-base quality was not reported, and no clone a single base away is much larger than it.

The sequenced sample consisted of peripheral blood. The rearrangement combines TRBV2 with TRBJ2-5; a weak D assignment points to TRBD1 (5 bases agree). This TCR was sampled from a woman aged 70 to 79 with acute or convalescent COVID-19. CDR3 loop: CASSEVTVQETQYF. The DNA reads TGTGCCAGCAGTGAAGTGACAGTACAAGAGACCCAGTACTTC.